Presented here are 5 T cell receptor beta chains from one specimen sequenced in a study of blood T cell repertoires in COVID-19. Assay: immunoSEQ multiplex PCR; the TCRdb copy retains only in-frame clones and omits some. The repertoire holds roughly 290,000 clones, over 80% seen once, with around 4.5% in the top ten. The sample consisted of peripheral blood. Source of these receptors: a woman between 50 and 59 years old with active or convalescent COVID-19.

The gene calls are TRBV28 and TRBJ1-1; D is uncertain. In germline, CDR1 is MDHEN, CDR2 SYDVKM. This CDR3 has 16 amino acids. The V gene lost 5 bases and the J gene lost 1 base, with 17 bases spanning the gap. CDR3 coding DNA: TGTGCCAGCAGTCCCAGAGGATGGGCGGGGAACACTGAAGCTTTCTTT. Encoded protein: CASSPRGWAGNTEAFF.

The rearrangement uses TRBV4-1 and TRBJ2-3; TRBD1 matches 7 bases. With V trimmed by 0 bases and J by 11 bases, 14 bases remained unmatched. The CDR3 runs to 16 residues. Germline CDR1 and CDR2: MGHRA and YSYEKL. CDR3 loop: CASSQEGPTGYSRQYF. The DNA of the CDR3 is TGCGCCAGCAGCCAAGAGGGCCCGACAGGGTACTCCCGGCAGTATTTT.

The chain links TRBV7-9 to TRBJ2-2; 7 bases line up with TRBD2. This CDR3 contains 15 residues. The germline CDR1 and CDR2 sequences are SEHNR and FQNEAQ (reference sequence). V lost 5 bases to trimming and J lost 5 bases; unmatched junction nucleotides: 8. The CDR3 sequence: CASSESRRGTGELFF. The CDR3 DNA reads as TGTGCCAGCAGCGAAAGTAGGCGGGGGACCGGGGAGCTGTTTTTT.

There are a few counts of this clone. The rearrangement uses TRBV28 and TRBJ2-7, with 7 bases aligning to TRBD2. The germline gives CDR1 MDHEN, CDR2 SYDVKM. The CDR3 runs to 14 residues. The V and J ends lost 5 bases and 0 bases, in that order; junction bases with no gene match: 4. The CDR3 coding sequence is TGTGCCAGCAGTGAGCGGGGATCCTCCTACGAGCAGTACTTC. Translation: CASSERGSSYEQYF.

This chain joins TRBV5-1 and TRBJ1-3; no reliable D call. CDR1 is SGHRS and CDR2 is YFSETQ in the germline V gene. The V and J ends lost 0 bases and 0 bases respectively, with 10 bases between them. The CDR3 covers 16 residues. CDR3 residues: CASSLAAGDSGNTIYF. The CDR3 coding sequence is TGCGCCAGCAGCTTGGCCGCGGGCGACTCTGGAAACACCATATATTTT.